The next 25 T cell receptor beta chains were all read from a single sample in a study of blood T cell repertoires in COVID-19 (dated by TCRdb to 2020 to 2021). Libraries were prepared through the immunoSEQ multiplex PCR assay. Here the immuneACCESS table is served through TCRdb, limited to in-frame sequences with V and J called. Missing clones are a known gap in these copies; in checked studies unresolved V genes cover under half, and the rest lacks a known reason. The sample table shows roughly 250,000 clones, and 79% are seen once. The ten biggest clones cover roughly 4.2% of the sample. Sequencing was carried out using peripheral blood. The receptor source for this set is a woman between 40 and 50 years old with active or convalescent COVID-19.

For the CDR3, the DNA is TGCGCCAGCAGCAAGGGACAGCCCTCAACTAATGAAAAACTGTTTTTT. This translates into CASSKGQPSTNEKLFF. J is TRBJ1-4 and V is TRBV5-1, with 7 bases that match TRBD1. The ends lost 4 bases at V and 0 bases at J; junction bases unmatched: 6. The CDR3 length is 16 residues. CDR1 and CDR2 (germline): SGHRS, YFSETQ.

The V call is TRBV11-2, the J call TRBJ2-2; 12 bases map to TRBD2. The V and J ends lost 2 bases and 6 bases, in that order; junction bases with no gene match: 4. The CDR3 is made up of 16 amino acids. Looked up from germline, CDR1 is SGHAT and CDR2 is FQNNGV. CDR3 protein: CASSLWRTSGAGELFF. The CDR3, as DNA: TGTGCCAGCAGCTTATGGCGGACTAGCGGGGCCGGGGAGCTGTTTTTT.

This sequence joins TRBV27 and TRBJ1-6; 7 nucleotides match TRBD1. Per germline, CDR1 MNHEY and CDR2 SMNVEV (reference sequence). This CDR3 is 14 amino acids long. Trimming took 6 bases from V and 7 from J; bases not matched to a gene: 6. The chain's CDR3 is CASRRDSKNSPLHF. DNA of the CDR3: TGTGCCAGCAGAAGGGACAGCAAAAATTCACCCCTCCACTTT.

CDR3 sequence reads: CASSSLNEAFF. CDR3 DNA sequence: TGTGCCAGCAGCTCCCTAAATGAAGCTTTCTTT. This chain connects TRBV3-1 (or the pseudogene TRBV3-2) to TRBJ1-1; D ambiguous. This CDR3 is built from 11 residues. V shed 5 bases and J shed 7 bases, with 8 bases lying between them. Germline CDR1 reads LGHDT; CDR2 reads YNNKEL (reference sequence).

The sample holds one count of this clone. V usage is TRBV5-1 and J usage is TRBJ2-3; TRBD2 aligns across 7 bases. J was trimmed by 3 bases and V by 4 bases; bases with no gene match: 5. The length of the CDR3 is 14 residues. The germline CDR1 and CDR2 sequences are SGHRS and YFSETQ. In nucleotides, the CDR3 is TGCGCCAGCAGCCCGCTGGGGGGGACAGATACGCAGTATTTT. Encoded protein: CASSPLGGTDTQYF.

The chain employs TRBV15 and TRBJ2-2, with 8 bases lining up with TRBD1. The V and J ends lost 1 base and 0 bases, in that order; junction bases with no gene match: 4. The CDR3 is made up of 17 amino acids. Germline values: CDR1 LNHNV, CDR2 YYDKDF (reference sequence). CDR3 loop: CATSRGRTGTNTGELFF. The CDR3 nucleotides read TGTGCCACCAGCAGAGGACGGACAGGGACGAACACCGGGGAGCTGTTTTTT.

The chain joins TRBV19 to TRBJ1-2; 7 bases fit TRBD1. The CDR3 sequence is 12 residues long. V gave up 8 bases and J gave up 10 bases; unmatched junction bases: 10. Per germline, CDR1 LNHDA and CDR2 SQIVND (reference sequence). The CDR3 spells CASGPPGTVYTF. CDR3 nucleotides: TGTGCCAGTGGCCCGCCCGGGACAGTCTACACCTTC.

This clone is a singleton in its sample. The chain couples TRBV3-1 (or the pseudogene TRBV3-2) to TRBJ1-4; 9 nucleotides align to TRBD1. V lost 4 bases and J lost 10; bases outside the gene matches: 10. The CDR3 is made up of 15 amino acids. From germline, CDR1 is LGHDT and CDR2 YNNKEL (reference sequence). The CDR3 here is CASSPWDRDTGKLFF. The CDR3 nucleotides are TGTGCCAGCAGCCCCTGGGACAGGGACACAGGAAAACTGTTTTTT.

The chain employs TRBV30 and TRBJ1-6; D gene unclear. V was trimmed by 3 bases and J by 7 bases, leaving 13 bases between them. Germline CDR1 is GTSNPN and CDR2 is SVGIG (reference sequence). This CDR3 is 14 amino acids long. CDR3 sequence reads: CAWSGLQRNSPLHF. DNA of the CDR3: TGTGCCTGGAGCGGGTTGCAGAGGAATTCACCCCTCCACTTT.

The rearrangement uses TRBV5-1 and TRBJ2-6; D unclear. The CDR3 length is 13 residues. Per germline, CDR1 SGHRS and CDR2 YFSETQ. V gave up 5 bases and J gave up 0 bases, with 3 bases separating them. The CDR3 DNA is TGCGCCAGCAGGAGCTCTGGGGCCAACGTCCTGACTTTC. It translates to CASRSSGANVLTF.

V and J are TRBV28 and TRBJ2-5; the match to TRBD2 covers 9 bases. This CDR3 is built from 18 residues. The V gene's germline CDR1 is MDHEN and CDR2 SYDVKM. V lost 3 bases, J lost 4 bases, and 15 bases stayed unmatched. CDR3 nucleotide sequence: TGTGCCAGCAGTTTCCTGGGAGATCTAGCGGGGTTGCGAGAGACCCAGTACTTC. Translation: CASSFLGDLAGLRETQYF.

This rearrangement joins TRBV25-1 to TRBJ1-4; no clear D gene. The CDR3 spans 15 residues. Germline CDR1 reads MGHDK; CDR2 reads SYGVNS. The V end lost 1 base, the J end lost 6 bases, and 12 bases lay between the germline ends. CDR3 sequence reads: CASSESLVEDEKLFF. CDR3 DNA: TGTGCCAGCAGTGAATCGCTGGTAGAGGATGAAAAACTGTTTTTT.

The gene calls are TRBV2 and TRBJ1-1, with 9 bases identical to TRBD1. V lost 6 bases, J lost 5 bases, and 7 bases stayed unmatched. The CDR3 is 14 residues long. Germline CDR1 and CDR2: SNHLY and FYNNEI. The CDR3 protein is CASRLQGATTEAFF. In nucleotides, the CDR3 is TGTGCCAGCAGGCTACAGGGGGCAACAACTGAAGCTTTCTTT.

The chain couples TRBV6-1 to TRBJ2-7; D is possibly TRBD2 (7 bases). CDR1 is MNHNS, CDR2 SASEGT, per germline. The CDR3 is made up of 15 amino acids. Trimming shortened V by 0 bases and J by 3 bases, and 12 bases separated the two germline ends. CDR3 in amino acids: CASSEAKGGGYEQYF. The CDR3 nucleotides are TGTGCCAGCAGTGAAGCGAAGGGGGGGGGCTACGAGCAGTACTTC.

The V gene is TRBV16, the J gene TRBJ2-1; D remains ambiguous. V lost 0 bases and J 10 bases, leaving 7 bases between the germline ends. From germline, CDR1 is KGHSY and CDR2 FQNENV. The CDR3 runs 12 residues. The CDR3 coding sequence is TGTGCCAGCAGCCAATCGCAGGTGGAGCAGTTCTTC. Translated: CASSQSQVEQFF.

This rearrangement joins TRBV29-1 to TRBJ1-2; 8 bases fit TRBD1. V lost 4 bases and J lost 4; bases outside the gene matches: 17. Germline lookup yields CDR1 SQVTM and CDR2 ANQGSEA. CDR3 size: 17 residues. CDR3 region: CSVVQGAPINPFYGYTF. CDR3 bases: TGCAGCGTTGTGCAGGGGGCCCCTATAAACCCCTTCTATGGCTACACCTTC. The whole variable domain, remainder taken from reference TRBV29-1 and TRBJ1-2, is SAVISQKPSRDICQRGTSLTIQCQVDSQVTMMFWYRQQPGQSLTLIATANQGSEATYESGFVIDKFPISRPNLTFSTLTVSNMSPEDSSIYLCSVVQGAPINPFYGYTFGSGTRLTVV.

CDR3 nucleotide sequence: TGTGCCAGCAGGGGGGCCGTCCGGGACTATAATTCACCCCTCCACTTT. Its protein is CASRGAVRDYNSPLHF. J is TRBJ1-6 and V is TRBV2; a weak D match, TRBD1 (6 bases). Trimming took 6 bases from V and 3 from J, leaving 15 bases between them. Germline CDR1 is SNHLY and CDR2 is FYNNEI. The CDR3 sequence is 16 residues long.

The rearrangement uses TRBV28 and TRBJ2-1; 7 bases are a match to TRBD2. The CDR3 runs to 15 residues. The germline gives CDR1 MDHEN, CDR2 SYDVKM. With 3 bases clipped from V and 6 bases from J, the junction kept 8 bases outside the gene matches. The CDR3 region is CASSFLGGSRNEQFF. The CDR3 coding sequence is TGTGCCAGCAGTTTCCTCGGGGGGTCCCGCAATGAGCAGTTCTTC.

The CDR3 is CASSSDYRAGGNQPQHF. CDR3 bases: TGTGCCAGCAGCTCAGATTACAGGGCCGGAGGCAATCAGCCCCAGCATTTT. This chain uses TRBV5-5 with TRBJ1-5; tentative D call: TRBD1 (6 bases). Trimming shortened V by 3 bases and J by 2 bases, and 18 bases separated the two germline ends. This CDR3 contains 17 residues. Germline V gene data show CDR1 as SGHKS and CDR2 as YYEKEE (reference sequence).

The V gene is TRBV12-3 or TRBV12-4, the J gene TRBJ1-1, with unresolved D. The CDR3 contains 13 residues. V was pared by 5 bases and J by 6 bases, with 13 bases between. The CDR3 here is CASSPFGVAEAFF. CDR3 DNA sequence: TGTGCCAGCAGTCCCTTCGGAGTCGCTGAAGCTTTCTTT.

This clone was seen more than once but under ten times. V usage is TRBV15 and J usage is TRBJ1-2; TRBD1 is a possible D gene (5 bases). The CDR3 covers 16 residues. Germline CDR1 reads LNHNV; CDR2 reads YYDKDF (reference sequence). V was clipped by 0 bases and J by 7 bases, with 18 bases between them. CDR3 in amino acids: CATSRDPQFRAPGYTF. DNA of the CDR3: TGTGCCACCAGCAGAGATCCCCAGTTCAGGGCTCCTGGCTACACCTTC.

This chain uses TRBV5-4 with TRBJ2-3; perhaps TRBD1 as D (6 bases). The CDR3 spans 15 residues. Germline CDR1 and CDR2: SGHNT and YYREEE (reference sequence). Between the trimmed V and J ends, which lost 7 bases and 2 bases, there was a span of 17 bases. This CDR3 reads CASGQGDTYTDTQYF. The CDR3 DNA is TGTGCCAGCGGCCAAGGGGACACCTACACAGATACGCAGTATTTT.

This rearrangement joins TRBV24-1 to TRBJ1-1, with D possibly matching TRBD1 (6 bases). The CDR3 loop spans 15 amino acids. Germline CDR1 is KGHDR and CDR2 is SFDVKD. V gave up 6 bases and J gave up 0 bases, with 13 bases separating them. The CDR3 DNA is TGTGCCACCAGTAGACAGGAAACCCTGAACACTGAAGCTTTCTTT. Translated, it gives CATSRQETLNTEAFF.

This clone appeared once. The J gene is TRBJ2-7, the V gene TRBV28; the D gene is possibly TRBD2 (6 bases). Trimming removed 2 bases at V and 2 bases at J, with 10 bases between. Germline CDR1 and CDR2: MDHEN and SYDVKM. The CDR3 loop spans 14 amino acids. CDR3: CASSLRAGTYEQYV. CDR3 coding DNA: TGTGCCAGCAGTTTACGTGCGGGGACCTACGAGCAGTACGTC.

This clone was recorded a few times. The chain has TRBV7-3 and TRBJ2-1, with 10 bases matching TRBD2. The CDR3 contains 15 residues. V lost 5 bases, J lost 4 bases, and 5 bases stayed unmatched. The V gene's germline CDR1 is SGHTA and CDR2 FQGTGA. The CDR3 sequence: CASSPLAGEYNEQFF. CDR3 in DNA: TGTGCCAGCAGCCCCCTAGCGGGGGAGTACAATGAGCAGTTCTTC.